These 10 T cell receptor beta chains came from one sample sequenced in a study of cytomegalovirus exposure and HLA in healthy donors. Amplification used 60 Vbeta primers and 13 Jbeta primers. Here immunoSEQ multiplex PCR was the method, and the copy in TCRdb shows in-frame clones only, minus some. The sample includes 110,000 to 150,000 clones, approximately 80% of them seen just once. The sample consisted of PBMCs. The receptor source for this set is a man aged 35 to 55 in good health and CMV-seronegative.

The rearrangement joins TRBV28 to TRBJ2-7; 8 nucleotides match TRBD1. This CDR3 has 13 residues. Unmatched junction bases numbered 7, after V lost 7 bases and J lost 5 bases. Germline CDR1 reads MDHEN; CDR2 reads SYDVKM. In nucleotides, the CDR3 is TGTGCCAGCACTCGGACAGGGAGCGACGAGCAGTACTTC. It is translated as CASTRTGSDEQYF.

V is TRBV7-2 and J is TRBJ2-6, with a tentative D call TRBD1 (5 bases). Deletions cut 0 bases from V and 0 bases from J, with 6 bases between. The CDR3 is made up of 16 amino acids. Germline CDR1 is SGHTA and CDR2 is FQGNSA. DNA of the CDR3: TGTGCCAGCAGCTTAGCGACAGACTCTGGGGCCAACGTCCTGACTTTC. This translates into CASSLATDSGANVLTF.

CDR3 region: CSASQQGPNEQYF. The CDR3 DNA reads TGCAGCGCATCTCAACAGGGTCCCAACGAGCAGTACTTC. The V and J genes are TRBV29-1 and TRBJ2-7, with a tentative D call TRBD1 (6 bases). The CDR3 covers 13 residues. The germline gives CDR1 SQVTM, CDR2 ANQGSEA. V dropped 7 bases and J dropped 5 bases, with 18 bases sitting between them.

The chain employs TRBV21-1 and TRBJ1-5. TRBV21-1 is tagged as a pseudogene. The CDR3 totals 20 residues. Here the CDR3 DNA reads TGTGCCAGCAGCAAAGCGAGGATCTGTACTGCGGGGGGATTCAATCAGCCCCAGCATTTT. Translating gives CASSKARICTAGGFNQPQHF.

The chain has TRBV20-1 and TRBJ1-3; D gene uncertain. Germline values: CDR1 DFQATT, CDR2 SNEGSKA (reference sequence). Trimming left V 4 bases short and J 4 bases short, with 5 bases between. This CDR3 is built from 11 residues. This CDR3 is CSANSGNTIYF. DNA of the CDR3: TGCAGTGCTAACAGCGGAAACACCATATATTTT.

A single count supports this clone. The chain couples TRBV5-8 to TRBJ1-5; maybe TRBD1 (6 bases). This CDR3 contains 13 residues. CDR1 SGHTS and CDR2 YDEGEE come from the germline V gene. Trimming removed 4 bases from V and 7 bases from J, with 12 bases in between. CDR3 region: CASSHRGIQPQHF. The CDR3 coding sequence is TGTGCCAGCAGCCATAGGGGGATCCAGCCCCAGCATTTT.

The chain has TRBV7-8 and TRBJ2-3; weak D call: TRBD2 (5 bases). Germline CDR1 reads SGHVS; CDR2 reads FQNEAQ. V gave up 5 bases and J gave up 8 bases, with 11 bases separating them. The CDR3 loop spans 12 amino acids. The CDR3 DNA follows: TGTGCCAGCAGCACCGCGGCGGGTACGCAGTATTTT. Encoded protein: CASSTAAGTQYF.

V gene TRBV29-1 combines with J gene TRBJ2-3, with D perhaps matching TRBD2 (5 bases). V lost 2 bases to trimming and J lost 3 bases, with 6 bases between them. The CDR3 is 12 amino acids. Germline CDR1 and CDR2: SQVTM and ANQGSEA. The DNA for the CDR3 is TGCAGCGTTGAAACGGGAACAGATACGCAGTATTTT. Its translation: CSVETGTDTQYF.

The V gene is TRBV7-9, the J gene TRBJ2-5, with TRBD1 matching over 8 bases. The J call may be mistaken, given a closer DNA end match to TRBJ2-7. The CDR3 is made up of 15 amino acids. Germline assignment: CDR1 SEHNR and CDR2 FQNEAQ (reference sequence). CDR3 amino acids: CASSVTGGTTYEQYF. The CDR3 bases are TGTGCCAGCAGCGTTACAGGGGGTACTACCTACGAGCAGTACTTC.

The V call is TRBV4-1, the J call TRBJ2-2; D possibly corresponds to TRBD1 (5 bases). CDR1 MGHRA and CDR2 YSYEKL come from the germline V gene. This CDR3 has 13 amino acids. Trimming shortened V by 2 bases and J by 5 bases, and 6 bases separated the two germline ends. Here the CDR3 reads CASSQRGTGELFF. For the CDR3, the DNA is TGCGCCAGCAGCCAAAGGGGTACCGGGGAGCTGTTTTTT.